The 11 T cell receptor beta chains reported below all come from one sample, sequenced in a study of cytomegalovirus exposure and HLA in healthy donors. PCR employed 60 Vbeta and 13 Jbeta primers. Libraries were prepared by immunoSEQ multiplex PCR; TCRdb keeps only in-frame clonotypes and omits some of them. This sample has about 110,000 clones, with over 65% found just once. What was sequenced was PBMCs. These receptors came from a man aged 30 to 39 in good health and CMV-seropositive.

The chain links TRBV7-9 to TRBJ2-3; maybe TRBD1 (5 bases). The germline CDR1 and CDR2 sequences are SEHNR and FQNEAQ (reference sequence). CDR3 size: 15 residues. Trimming shortened V by 3 bases and J by 4 bases, and 14 bases separated the two germline ends. CDR3: CASSLAGFDADTQYF. The CDR3 nucleotides are TGTGCCAGCAGCTTGGCAGGGTTTGACGCAGATACGCAGTATTTT.

The rearrangement uses TRBV7-6 and TRBJ2-3; 7 bases match TRBD1. The CDR3 has 14 amino acids. The germline V gene has CDR1 SGHVS and CDR2 FNYEAQ. V gave up 4 bases and J gave up 4 bases; unmatched junction bases: 5. This CDR3 is CASSYEDRSDTQYF. CDR3 nucleotide sequence: TGTGCCAGCAGCTACGAGGACAGGTCAGATACGCAGTATTTT.

The chain links TRBV28 to TRBJ1-2, with D possibly matching TRBD1 (5 bases). Trimming took 8 bases from V and 7 from J, leaving 8 bases between them. The CDR3 has 10 amino acids. The V gene's germline CDR1 is MDHEN and CDR2 SYDVKM. The CDR3 protein is CASGRGGYTF. The CDR3 DNA follows: TGTGCCAGCGGTAGGGGTGGCTACACCTTC.

The chain uses TRBV19 and TRBJ2-3, with 8 positions matching TRBD2. Germline values: CDR1 LNHDA, CDR2 SQIVND (reference sequence). The CDR3 consists of 15 residues. V dropped 5 bases and J dropped 6; count of bases not matched to a gene: 10. CDR3 bases: TGTGCCAGTAGTTTCCTCAGCCCGGGGGGGGATACGCAGTATTTT. Protein sequence: CASSFLSPGGDTQYF. The full variable domain, rest sourced from reference TRBV19 and TRBJ2-3, is DGGITQSPKYLFRKEGQNVTLSCEQNLNHDAMYWYRQDPGQGLRLIYYSQIVNDFQKGDIAEGYSVSREKKESFPLTVTSAQKNPTAFYLCASSFLSPGGDTQYFGPGTRLTVL.

This chain connects TRBV2 to TRBJ1-1; D perhaps matches TRBD1 (5 bases). V was pared by 8 bases and J by 2 bases, with 12 bases between. The CDR3 consists of 13 residues. CDR1 is SNHLY and CDR2 is FYNNEI in the germline V gene. The CDR3 loop reads CASVRQKNTEAFF. The DNA for the CDR3 is TGTGCCAGCGTGCGACAGAAAAACACTGAAGCTTTCTTT.

The chain uses TRBV6-5 and TRBJ1-1; no clear D. This CDR3 has 15 residues. The V gene's germline CDR1 is MNHEY and CDR2 SVGAGI. V was clipped by 5 bases and J by 2 bases, with 15 bases between them. The CDR3: CASSLFSGLNTEAFF. In DNA, the CDR3 is TGTGCCAGCAGTCTCTTCAGTGGCCTCAACACTGAAGCTTTCTTT.

The chain joins TRBV4-1 to TRBJ2-3; D possibly corresponds to TRBD2 (6 bases). The germline V and J ends were trimmed by 1 base and 2 bases, with 10 bases remaining between them. The germline V gene has CDR1 MGHRA and CDR2 YSYEKL. This CDR3 contains 15 residues. CDR3 amino acids: CASSQVAGSTDTQYF. Here the CDR3 DNA reads TGCGCCAGCAGCCAAGTGGCGGGGTCCACAGATACGCAGTATTTT.

The V gene is TRBV7-2, the J gene TRBJ2-5, with TRBD2 matching 13 bases. J lost 4 bases, V lost 5 bases, and 7 bases had no gene match. In germline, CDR1 is SGHTA, CDR2 FQGNSA. The CDR3 sequence is 16 residues long. In DNA, the CDR3 is TGTGCCAGCAGCACACTAGCGGGGGGGCCAGGAGAGACCCAGTACTTC. It translates to CASSTLAGGPGETQYF.

The table lists this clone with a count of one. The rearrangement joins TRBV5-6 to TRBJ1-4; 7 bases fit TRBD1. Trimming took 0 bases from V and 3 from J; bases not matched to a gene: 2. This CDR3 spans 15 amino acids. Per the germline V gene, CDR1 is SGHDT and CDR2 is YYEEEE. The CDR3 is CASSLGDRANEKLFF. CDR3 nucleotides: TGTGCCAGCAGCTTGGGGGACAGAGCTAATGAAAAACTGTTTTTT.

The chain employs TRBV7-9 and TRBJ2-5, with 8 bases lining up with TRBD2. The CDR3 is 17 residues long. Germline values: CDR1 SEHNR, CDR2 FQNEAQ (reference sequence). The J segment lost 4 bases and the V segment lost 5 bases, leaving 15 bases of the junction unmatched. CDR3 DNA: TGTGCCAGCAGCAAAAAGGCTCTGGGACTAGTAGGAGAGACCCAGTACTTC. Its translation: CASSKKALGLVGETQYF.

The gene calls are TRBV28 and TRBJ1-1, with D perhaps matching TRBD1 (5 bases). The CDR3 covers 12 residues. Germline lookup yields CDR1 MDHEN and CDR2 SYDVKM. Trimming took 2 bases from V and 10 from J, leaving 11 bases between them. The CDR3 is CASSLGGGAAFF. CDR3 in DNA: TGTGCCAGCAGTTTAGGTGGCGGGGCAGCTTTCTTT.